These 12 T cell receptor beta chains originate from one sample sequenced in a study of CD8 T cells in ankylosing spondylitis. MiXCR, applied by TCRdb to the 5' RACE reads, yields one record per CDR3 protein. The sample yields some 270,000 distinct CDR3 sequences, 32% seen once. Sequenced input: blood, either unsorted or a sorted T cell fraction (not recorded which). These receptors originate from a male donor with ankylosing spondylitis or in good health (not recorded which).

As to this clonotype: One junction end does not reproduce the germline sequence, and a read error may be involved. CDR3 in amino acids: CVTSNSLGTYEQYF. DNA for the CDR3: TGTGTCACCAGCAACAGCCTTGGTACCTACGAGCAGTACTTC. The V and J genes are TRBV15 and TRBJ2-7; unclear D gene. Germline CDR1 reads LNHNV; CDR2 reads YYDKDF (reference sequence). The CDR3 sequence is 14 residues long.

The chain has TRBV7-2 and TRBJ2-1; D perhaps matches TRBD2 (6 bases). The germline V and J ends were trimmed by 5 bases and 0 bases, with 14 bases remaining between them. The CDR3 is made up of 16 amino acids. CDR1 is SGHTA and CDR2 is FQGNSA in the germline V gene. The CDR3 reads CASSITGTLSYNEQFF. DNA for the CDR3: TGTGCCAGCAGCATAACCGGGACTCTCTCCTACAATGAGCAGTTCTTC.

V usage is TRBV7-2 and J usage is TRBJ2-7, with no clear D. V gave up 5 bases and J gave up 3 bases, with 8 bases separating them. This CDR3 is 12 amino acids long. Germline CDR1 SGHTA, CDR2 FQGNSA. Written as DNA, the CDR3 is TGTGCCAGCAGCCCAGTCAACTACGAGCAGTACTTC. As protein: CASSPVNYEQYF.

The chain couples TRBV29-1 to TRBJ2-7; 8 bases match TRBD1. V trimming: 0 bases; J trimming: 6 bases; junction bases outside the gene matches: 10. CDR1 and CDR2 (germline): SQVTM, ANQGSEA. The CDR3 consists of 15 residues. CDR3 region: CSVEDPETGDFEQYF. The CDR3 DNA follows: TGCAGCGTTGAAGATCCGGAGACAGGGGATTTCGAGCAGTACTTC.

The V call is TRBV4-2, the J call TRBJ2-1; TRBD1 aligns across 8 bases. The germline gives CDR1 LGHNA, CDR2 YNFKEQ. Losses at the gene ends were 4 bases for V and 5 bases for J; bases not matched to a gene: 10. This CDR3 has 16 residues. The CDR3 DNA reads TGTGCCAGCAGCCCCCAATGGACAGGGACCCACAATGAGCAGTTCTTC. Protein: CASSPQWTGTHNEQFF.

Only a few counts were recorded for this clonotype. The rearrangement links TRBV12-3 or TRBV12-4 to TRBJ2-7; D is undetermined. This CDR3 has 12 amino acids. Trimming stripped 7 bases from V and 7 bases from J, with 14 bases between. CDR3 amino acids: CASTTDNPEQYF. The CDR3 DNA is TGTGCCAGCACCACAGACAATCCAGAGCAGTACTTC.

V usage is TRBV29-1 and J usage is TRBJ2-3; 9 bases are a match to TRBD1. This CDR3 region has 15 residues. Germline trimming cut 3 bases from V and 3 bases from J; bases unmatched to any gene: 7. CDR1 SQVTM and CDR2 ANQGSEA come from the germline V gene. The CDR3 coding sequence is TGCAGCGTTGAGTCCCGGGACAGGGCAACAGATACGCAGTATTTT. This gives the protein CSVESRDRATDTQYF.

This clonotype appeared a few times. V and J are TRBV12-3 or TRBV12-4 and TRBJ1-3, with D hard to call. V lost 2 bases and J 4 bases, leaving 6 bases between the germline ends. The CDR3 runs to 13 residues. The CDR3 here is CASSLTGGNTIYF. CDR3 in DNA: TGTGCCAGCAGTTTAACGGGAGGAAACACCATATATTTT.

This clonotype was counted only a few times. The chain combines TRBV10-1 with TRBJ2-2, with D perhaps matching TRBD2 (5 bases). Germline CDR1 and CDR2: WNHNN and SYGVQD (reference sequence). V lost 7 bases to trimming and J lost 2 bases, with 14 bases between them. This CDR3 region has 15 residues. Written as DNA, the CDR3 is TGCGCCAGCACTGGTTCGGCGGGTAACACCGGGGAGCTGTTTTTT. The encoded protein is CASTGSAGNTGELFF.

The chain recombines TRBV5-1 with TRBJ1-2, with 8 bases fitting TRBD1. V shed 1 base, J shed 4 bases, and the junction held 9 bases outside the gene matches. CDR1 is SGHRS and CDR2 is YFSETQ in the germline V gene. This CDR3 has 16 amino acids. The CDR3 region is CASSLPAGGPSYGYTF. CDR3 in DNA: TGCGCCAGCAGCTTGCCCGCAGGGGGCCCCTCCTATGGCTACACCTTC.

The chain combines TRBV6-5 with TRBJ2-1, with D perhaps matching TRBD1 (5 bases). Trimming removed 0 bases at V and 8 bases at J, with 14 bases between. The CDR3 runs to 15 residues. In germline, CDR1 is MNHEY, CDR2 SVGAGI. Here the CDR3 DNA reads TGTGCCAGCAGTTACTCGAGTTGGGTCAGGGATGAGCAGTTCTTC. It is translated as CASSYSSWVRDEQFF.

This clonotype turned up a few times. This chain connects TRBV20-1 to TRBJ2-2; D uncertain. The CDR3 loop spans 13 amino acids. The V end lost 0 bases, the J end lost 4 bases, and 6 bases lay between the germline ends. Germline-derived CDR1 and CDR2 are DFQATT and SNEGSKA (reference sequence). Here the CDR3 DNA reads TGCAGTGCTAGAGAAGGCGGCACCGGGGAGCTGTTTTTT. It translates to CSAREGGTGELFF.